The clone carrying this T cell receptor (beta chain) was counted between two and nine times. The antigen remains unidentified. As for time point: blood 4 weeks post-SBRT, at nephrectomy. Regarding treatment: 15 Gy SBRT to primary tumor, nephrectomy 4 weeks later. After SBRT, blood was collected at 2 and 4 weeks, plus baseline. The tumor was a clear cell renal cell carcinoma. Repertoires were generated with immunoSEQ multiplex PCR, while TCRdb's copy carries only in-frame clones and drops some. The data hold roughly 160,000 clones, with about 85% observed a single time. This entry comes from a study of radiation and T cells in renal cell carcinoma. This CDR3 spans 13 amino acids. Germline values: CDR1 KGHSH, CDR2 LQKENI. Between the trimmed V and J ends, which lost 3 bases and 6 bases, there was a span of 11 bases. Findings and caveats of the study: In blood, top tumor clones expanded by 2 weeks, shrinking by 4.

The source was blood, collected from a patient whose treatment included radiotherapy and nephrectomy. The clonotype comes from a woman aged 50 to 60 with renal cell carcinoma. V and J are TRBV18 and TRBJ1-1, with D tentatively TRBD1 (5 bases). This chain's CDR3 is CASSPTRDAEAFF. CDR3 sequence (DNA): TGTGCCAGCTCACCGACTCGGGACGCTGAAGCTTTCTTT.